This T cell receptor beta chain was captured by sequencing in a study of beta chain features in type 1 diabetes (dated by TCRdb to 2016 to 2018). In terms of the full investigation: Patients and healthy donors did not differ in mean age, gender distribution, total cell number or subset yield. Across all samples, around 99 million sorted cells were examined, and cell number per subset correlated strongly with RNA yield. In the study, recently diagnosed type 1 diabetes patients and matched healthy donors were compared on the TCRB repertoires of their sorted circulating CD4+ T cell subsets. Whereas all 30 or so donors provided naive and central memory subsets, regulatory and stem cell-like memory subsets were isolated from just 8 patients and about 8 healthy donors. Results the study describes overall, beyond this receptor: Because the HLA sub-analyses included only small numbers of individuals, any influence of HLA type on TCRB rearrangement was left unresolved. At VDJ recombination sites, patients with type 1 diabetes made fewer insertions and deleted more nucleotides, a pattern implying thymic rearrangement abnormalities. In all four CD4+ subsets, TCRB CDR3 length was moderately but significantly shorter in type 1 diabetes patients. Because cDNA was sequenced instead of genomic DNA, highly expressing activated cells could be over-represented, though the groups showed no difference in activation or CD3 levels. PCR might favor shorter templates, but patient and control samples were amplified and corrected together, so any skew would affect both groups equally. Naive, central memory and regulatory TCRB repertoires appeared to be more similar among patients than among healthy donors.

The CDR3 measures 13 amino acids from cysteine to phenylalanine. The DNA shown is the 39-base CDR3, in frame from base 1. From the germline V gene, CDR1 is SNHLY and CDR2 is FYNNEI. The junction carries 12 bases between V and J, which are trimmed by 5 bases and 5 bases respectively. About this clone: Its antigen remains unidentified. One base away there is no much larger clone; base qualities are not given.

A single peripheral blood draw of around 0.11 L on average was collected from each donor into heparinised tubes. Naive, central memory, regulatory and stem cell-like memory CD4+ T cells were sorted on a BD FACSAria II using a panel including CD45RO, CCR7, CD25, CD127, CD95 and CD27. All sorted populations exceeded 95% purity. Right away, PBMCs were isolated by Lymphoprep density gradient centrifugation and were stained directly, with no culture step. To minimize batch effects, samples were stained and sorted in pairs, one healthy donor with one patient per experiment. The entire isolated RNA was reverse transcribed using the High Capacity cDNA Reverse Transcription Kit, and thus expressed TCRB transcripts were sequenced. Naive, central memory and regulatory T cell samples underwent deep immunoSEQ sequencing, averaging about 3.57 million total reads per sample. Sorted cells were lysed in RLT buffer, and RNA was extracted using DNase-treated RNeasy Micro or Mini kits according to cell number. To prevent cross-contamination, every cell subset was processed on its own, while patient and healthy donor samples were processed together. Using the immunoSEQ multiplex PCR, TCRB sequences were amplified from cDNA into 87-bp fragments spanning the CDR3 region. Sequencing of the amplicons was done on the Illumina HiSeq platform. Processing in the source paper ran as follows. Synthetic template baselines were used to correct PCR bias computationally, reads within Hamming distance 2 were collapsed together, and singletons that could not be merged were discarded. Reads were aligned against IMGT to assign V, D and J genes, CDR3 length and insertions or deletions at six rearrangement sites. Within each subset, clonotype counts were normalized to the number of sorted cells before true diversity and Gini coefficients were calculated with the tcR R package. Repertoire sharing was quantified using the overlap coefficient calculated on TCRB nucleotide sequences. As stored in TCRdb, this immuneACCESS dataset retains in-frame rearrangements with V and J assigned. A fraction of the clones does not appear; measured against another copy, unresolved V genes explain less than half of the discrepancy, and the remainder lacks a known reason. The DNA gave D and trimming, while V, J and clone size come from that table. The sample table records 140,000 or so clones; about a tenth of these occur just once. The ten largest clones add up to about 0.66% of the sample.

What was sequenced was central memory CD4+ T cells from blood. This chain joins TRBV2 to TRBJ2-5; the D gene is perhaps TRBD2, on 6 matching bases. This TCR derives from a young man in good health. The CDR3 region reads CASSSRRGETQYF. The DNA sequence is as follows: TGTGCCAGCAGTTCGAGACGGGGGGAGACCCAGTACTTC.